The 17 T cell receptor beta chains below come from one sample, sequenced in a study of blood T cells in healthy people across ages. For the second PCR, which ran for roughly 6 to 12 cycles, a sample-barcoded 5' primer and a J-beta primer mix were used. Via MiXCR, TCRdb re-called the 5' RACE reads, giving one row per CDR3 protein. The sample includes about 750,000 distinct CDR3 sequences, approximately 53% of them seen just once. The material sequenced was blood. Receptor source: a man older than 75 in good health.

This chain links TRBV24-1 with TRBJ2-1, with 7 positions matching TRBD1. The J call may be incorrect, as the DNA end agrees better with TRBJ2-7. CDR1 and CDR2 from the germline V gene are KGHDR and SFDVKD. The CDR3 length is 16 residues. CDR3 in amino acids: CATSNAGTDFYNEQYF. CDR3 nucleotide sequence: TGTGCCACCAGTAACGCCGGGACAGATTTCTACAATGAGCAGTACTTC.

This chain uses TRBV20-1 with TRBJ2-7, with 12 nucleotides matching TRBD2. Germline V gives CDR1 DFQATT, CDR2 SNEGSKA (reference sequence). J lost 3 bases, V lost 3 bases, and 3 bases had no gene match. This CDR3 is built from 14 residues. CDR3 sequence (DNA): TGCAGTGCTAGTACTAGCGGGAGGAACTACGAGCAGTACTTC. This translates into CSASTSGRNYEQYF.

The rearrangement joins TRBV20-1 to TRBJ2-1; 15 bases map to TRBD2. The CDR3 runs to 15 residues. CDR1 DFQATT and CDR2 SNEGSKA come from the germline V gene (reference sequence). The V gene end was trimmed by 4 bases and the J gene end by 7 bases; junction bases not matched to a gene: 5. The CDR3: CSAKSGTSGRNEQFF. CDR3 DNA sequence: TGCAGTGCTAAAAGCGGGACTAGCGGGAGGAATGAGCAGTTCTTC.

This clonotype was found once. The J gene is TRBJ2-5, the V gene TRBV6-5; D is uncertain. This CDR3 comprises 15 residues. Trimming took off 0 bases at V and 2 bases at J, with 10 bases between the two ends. Per the germline V gene, CDR1 is MNHEY and CDR2 is SVGAGI. CDR3 sequence reads: CASSYSNGQQETQYF. CDR3 DNA sequence: TGTGCCAGCAGTTACTCGAATGGGCAGCAAGAGACCCAGTACTTC.

This clonotype was observed at least ten times. The rearrangement links TRBV6-4 to TRBJ2-1, with 11 positions matching TRBD2. Per germline, CDR1 MRHNA and CDR2 SNTAGT. V was pared by 3 bases and J by 10 bases, with 8 bases of the junction left unmatched. This CDR3 spans 15 amino acids. The DNA for the CDR3 is TGTGCCAGCAGTGAGGTAGCGGGAGGGCCAGGGGAGCAGTTCTTC. Encoded protein: CASSEVAGGPGEQFF.

The CDR3 nucleotides read TGTGCCAGCAGCCCGGGGGGGGGTCGGTCACAGCCCCAGCATTTT. Amino acids: CASSPGGGRSQPQHF. The gene calls are TRBV7-2 and TRBJ1-5; tentative D call: TRBD1 (5 bases). Trimming took 5 bases from V and 7 from J, leaving 18 bases between them. CDR1 SGHTA and CDR2 FQGNSA come from the germline V gene. The CDR3 covers 15 residues. The full variable domain, completed using reference TRBV7-2 and TRBJ1-5, is GAGVSQSPSNKVTEKGKDVELRCDPISGHTALYWYRQSLGQGLEFLIYFQGNSAPDKSGLPSDRFSAERTGGSVSTLTIQRTQQEDSAVYLCASSPGGGRSQPQHFGDGTRLSIL.

This chain connects TRBV20-1 to TRBJ2-7; maybe TRBD2 (6 bases). The CDR3 extends over 15 amino acids. Germline CDR1 DFQATT, CDR2 SNEGSKA (reference sequence). V lost 2 bases and J 7 bases, leaving 21 bases between the germline ends. The CDR3 DNA reads TGCAGTGCTAGATCCCCCGGGAGAAGTCACAATGAGCAGTACTTC. Amino acid sequence: CSARSPGRSHNEQYF.

This clonotype was observed a handful of times. The rearrangement uses TRBV7-2 and TRBJ2-7, with TRBD1 identical over 8 bases. This CDR3 is built from 14 residues. Germline V gene data show CDR1 as SGHTA and CDR2 as FQGNSA. V dropped 4 bases and J dropped 5; count of bases not matched to a gene: 7. CDR3 residues: CASSYDRGFHEQYF. The CDR3 DNA follows: TGTGCCAGCAGCTACGACAGGGGTTTCCACGAGCAGTACTTC.

This clonotype has only a few counts. The chain links TRBV7-2 to TRBJ2-1; D is unclear. Germline V CDR1 and CDR2: SGHTA, FQGNSA. The length of the CDR3 is 14 residues. Trimming took 5 bases from V and 7 from J, leaving 15 bases between them. The CDR3 protein is CASSARRSGNEQFF. The CDR3 DNA follows: TGTGCCAGCAGCGCCCGTCGCTCTGGGAATGAGCAGTTCTTC.

The chain carries TRBV4-1 and TRBJ2-1, with 12 bases identical to TRBD2. Trimming at V came to 0 bases and at J to 8 bases, leaving 14 bases not matched to a gene. Germline V gene lookup returns CDR1 MGHRA and CDR2 YSYEKL. The CDR3 runs 19 residues. This CDR3 is CASSQDQGFSSGRADEQFF. The CDR3 coding sequence is TGCGCCAGCAGCCAAGATCAAGGGTTTTCTAGCGGGAGGGCCGATGAGCAGTTCTTC.

This chain connects TRBV7-6 to TRBJ2-4; unclear D gene. The DNA end is a closer match to TRBJ2-7, so the J assignment may be wrong. The CDR3 consists of 13 residues. The V gene's germline CDR1 is SGHVS and CDR2 FNYEAQ. The CDR3 spells CASSLAFEYEQYF. As DNA, the CDR3 is TGTGCCAGCAGCTTAGCGTTCGAGTACGAGCAGTACTTC.

This clonotype was recorded a few times. The chain uses TRBV9 and TRBJ2-3, with 9 bases fitting TRBD2. J was trimmed by 4 bases and V by 4 bases; bases with no gene match: 16. Germline V gene data show CDR1 as SGDLS and CDR2 as YYNGEE. This CDR3 comprises 18 residues. DNA of the CDR3: TGTGCCAGCAGCCCCCCCTCCCAGACTAGCGGTATCCCAGATACGCAGTATTTT. Amino acid sequence: CASSPPSQTSGIPDTQYF.

This chain connects TRBV12-3 or TRBV12-4 to TRBJ1-2; possible D gene TRBD1, 6 bases. The CDR3 contains 14 residues. The V end lost 1 base, the J end lost 1 base, and 7 bases lay between the germline ends. The DNA of the CDR3 is TGTGCCAGCAGTTTAGACAGGGTTAACTATGGCTACACCTTC. As protein: CASSLDRVNYGYTF.

CDR3: CASSENRGETQYF. CDR3 coding DNA: TGCGCCAGCAGCGAGAACAGGGGAGAGACCCAGTACTTC. V is TRBV5-1 and J is TRBJ2-5; 7 bases map to TRBD1. This CDR3 contains 13 residues. With 4 bases clipped from V and 4 bases from J, the junction kept 4 bases outside the gene matches. CDR1 and CDR2 from the germline V gene are SGHRS and YFSETQ.

The chain employs TRBV6-6 and TRBJ1-2, with 7 bases that match TRBD1. Trimming cost V 2 bases and J 8 bases; bases outside gene matches: 2. The CDR3 is 12 residues long. Germline V CDR1 and CDR2: MNHNY, SVGAGI (reference sequence). The CDR3 is CASSYGTDGYTF. CDR3 bases: TGTGCCAGCAGTTACGGGACAGACGGCTACACCTTC.

This clonotype occurred a few times. This rearrangement joins TRBV5-1 to TRBJ2-5; the D is unclear. Trimming removed 0 bases from V and 4 bases from J, with 4 bases in between. Germline V gene sequence: CDR1 SGHRS, CDR2 YFSETQ. The CDR3 is made up of 12 amino acids. CDR3 amino acids: CASSLATETQYF. The DNA of the CDR3 is TGCGCCAGCAGCTTGGCTACAGAGACCCAGTACTTC.

The V gene is TRBV12-3 or TRBV12-4, the J gene TRBJ2-6; no clear D gene. With 1 base removed from V and 4 bases from J, the gap between germline ends came to 17 bases. The length of the CDR3 is 18 residues. CDR3 bases: TGTGCCAGCAGTTTAGGTGCCAGTGTTTCATACGGGGCCAACGTCCTGACTTTC. Amino acids: CASSLGASVSYGANVLTF.